Shown below are 12 T cell receptor beta chains from a single sample sequenced in a study of CD8 T cells in Susac syndrome. Random hexamers were used to reverse transcribe about 0.5 to 1 ug of RNA. TCRdb reprocessed the immunoSEQ multiplex PCR reads with MiXCR, giving one entry per CDR3 protein. The table has around 230,000 distinct CDR3 sequences, 95% to 97% seen once; the top ten hold around 0.1%. Input material: CD4+ T cells from PBMCs. The receptor set was obtained from a human donor with Susac syndrome.

A word on this clonotype: Since no conserved phenylalanine or tryptophan closes the CDR3, a read error is the likely cause. J is TRBJ2-7 and V is TRBV3-1; maybe TRBD1 (5 bases). Looked up from germline, CDR1 is LGHDT and CDR2 is YNNKEL (reference sequence). The CDR3 extends over 13 amino acids. The V gene lost 3 bases and the J gene lost 5 bases, with 11 bases spanning the gap. CDR3 DNA: TGTGCCAGCAGCCAGCAGGGTTCTGACGAGCAGTACCTC. Protein product: CASSQQGSDEQYL.

The V and J genes are TRBV30 and TRBJ2-3; D is unclear. The CDR3 is 15 residues long. From germline, CDR1 is GTSNPN and CDR2 SVGIG (reference sequence). The germline V and J ends were trimmed by 2 bases and 6 bases, with 18 bases remaining between them. This CDR3 is CAWSRQAAFSDTQYF. The CDR3 DNA reads as TGTGCCTGGAGTCGCCAGGCGGCGTTCTCGGATACGCAGTATTTT.

As DNA, the CDR3 is TGTGCCAGCAGTTTAGTTTCAGGGACAGGGCTGAAAGAGCAGTACTTC. This encodes CASSLVSGTGLKEQYF. This chain joins TRBV28 and TRBJ2-7, with TRBD1 identical over 9 bases. Germline V gene lookup returns CDR1 MDHEN and CDR2 SYDVKM. V was pared by 2 bases and J by 7 bases, with 12 bases of the junction left unmatched. This CDR3 has 16 residues.

This chain connects TRBV9 to TRBJ2-7; 9 bases align to TRBD2. The CDR3 covers 16 residues. Germline assignment: CDR1 SGDLS and CDR2 YYNGEE. V shed 0 bases, J shed 6 bases, and the junction held 10 bases outside the gene matches. Written as DNA, the CDR3 is TGTGCCAGCAGCGTAGGATTGGCGGGAGGGCCCTCCGAGCAGTACTTC. Translating it yields CASSVGLAGGPSEQYF.

This clonotype has only a few counts. This chain uses TRBV11-2 with TRBJ1-5; tentative D call: TRBD1 (5 bases). Germline CDR1 SGHAT, CDR2 FQNNGV. The CDR3 is made up of 13 amino acids. V shed 5 bases and J shed 7 bases, with 12 bases lying between them. DNA for the CDR3: TGTGCCAGCAGCCAGGGTGGTTACCAGCCCCAGCATTTT. Protein product: CASSQGGYQPQHF.

The chain is built from TRBV14 and TRBJ2-3; 7 positions match TRBD1. Per germline, CDR1 SGHDN and CDR2 FVKESK. V trimming: 1 base; J trimming: 14 bases; junction bases outside the gene matches: 9. The length of the CDR3 is 13 residues. CDR3 sequence: CASSQAGTAQRYF. CDR3 coding DNA: TGTGCCAGCAGCCAAGCCGGGACAGCGCAAAGGTATTTT.

J is TRBJ2-7 and V is TRBV7-3; 7 bases agree with TRBD1. With 2 bases clipped from V and 2 bases from J, the junction kept 6 bases outside the gene matches. Germline loops: CDR1 SGHTA, CDR2 FQGTGA. This CDR3 has 15 residues. For the CDR3, the DNA is TGTGCCAGCAGCTTAGCTCACAGGGGACCCTACGAGCAGTACTTC. It specifies CASSLAHRGPYEQYF.

The chain carries TRBV14 and TRBJ1-2, with D unresolved. Trimming took off 3 bases at V and 8 bases at J, with 10 bases between the two ends. CDR1 and CDR2 from the germline V gene are SGHDN and FVKESK. The CDR3 runs 12 residues. The chain's CDR3 is CASSHGQLGYTF. The CDR3 DNA reads TGTGCCAGCAGCCACGGGCAGCTCGGCTACACCTTC. The variable domain in full, with the rest retrieved from reference TRBV14 and TRBJ1-2, is EAGVTQFPSHSVIEKGQTVTLRCDPISGHDNLYWYRRVMGKEIKFLLHFVKESKQDESGMPNNRFLAERTGGTYSTLKVQPAELEDSGVYFCASSHGQLGYTFGSGTRLTVV.

The chain recombines TRBV9 with TRBJ1-5, with a tentative D call TRBD1 (5 bases). There are 15 residues in the CDR3. V was cut by 0 bases and J by 2 bases, with 9 bases left in between. The germline V gene has CDR1 SGDLS and CDR2 YYNGEE. The CDR3 region is CASSVEGLRNQPQHF. CDR3 sequence (DNA): TGTGCCAGCAGCGTAGAGGGACTCCGCAATCAGCCCCAGCATTTT.

This chain uses TRBV20-1 with TRBJ1-5; 7 positions match TRBD1. This CDR3 is 15 amino acids long. The germline V gene has CDR1 DFQATT and CDR2 SNEGSKA (reference sequence). The V segment lost 6 bases and the J segment 4 bases; nucleotides outside the gene matches: 12. The CDR3 sequence: CSAKHTGEGNQPQHF. CDR3 in DNA: TGCAGTGCCAAACACACAGGGGAGGGGAATCAGCCCCAGCATTTT.

The V gene is TRBV30, the J gene TRBJ1-1; D not resolved. Trimming took off 3 bases at V and 0 bases at J, with 8 bases between the two ends. Germline loops: CDR1 GTSNPN, CDR2 SVGIG (reference sequence). The CDR3 consists of 13 residues. The CDR3 sequence is CAWRSNLNTEAFF. The CDR3 coding sequence is TGTGCCTGGAGGAGCAACCTGAACACTGAAGCTTTCTTT.

V gene TRBV28 combines with J gene TRBJ2-7; 7 bases line up with TRBD1. The CDR3 has 15 amino acids. After removal of 10 bases from V and 0 bases from J, the junction contained 12 bases not matched to a gene. Germline V CDR1 and CDR2: MDHEN, SYDVKM. In nucleotides, the CDR3 is TGTGCCACCATTTTGCCCAGGGGGAGCTCCTACGAGCAGTACTTC. Amino acid sequence: CATILPRGSSYEQYF.